The rows below give T cell receptor beta chains drawn from one sample of a study of CD8 T cells in Susac syndrome. TCRdb reprocessed the immunoSEQ multiplex PCR reads via MiXCR and lists one record per CDR3 protein. The sample has hundreds of thousands of distinct CDR3 sequences; 95% to 97% are singletons. The sequencing input was CD4+ T cells from PBMCs. The source of these receptors is a human donor with Susac syndrome. Both conserved end residues are part of each CDR3. A D gene is named only where the DNA matches it firmly. Clone size is given for some rows only: seen once, a few or many times, or a class if the clone is expanded.

J,size,D,V,CDR3,DNA
TRBJ1-2,.,.,TRBV20-1,CSAPLRVDYGYTF,TGCAGTGCTCCTCTAAGGGTGGACTATGGCTACACCTTC
TRBJ2-1,.,TRBD1,TRBV29-1,CSVEGFGRDRLYNEQFF,TGCAGCGTTGAAGGTTTCGGTCGGGACAGGCTATACAATGAGCAGTTCTTC
TRBJ2-1,.,TRBD2,TRBV20-1,CSATGLAGTTPNEQFF,TGCAGTGCAACGGGACTAGCGGGAACCACCCCCAATGAGCAGTTCTTC
TRBJ1-4,.,TRBD1,TRBV29-1,CSVARGQSEKLFF,TGCAGCGTCGCAAGGGGACAGTCTGAAAAACTGTTTTTT
TRBJ2-1,.,.,TRBV5-1,CASSSPGNDEQFF,TGCGCCAGCAGCTCGCCAGGGAACGATGAGCAGTTCTTC
TRBJ2-1,.,TRBD2,TRBV2,CASSTGTSGRDEQFF,TGTGCCAGCAGCACTGGGACTAGCGGACGGGATGAGCAGTTCTTC
TRBJ1-1,.,.,TRBV5-5,CASSALGLGRAFF,TGTGCCAGCAGCGCACTAGGGTTGGGTCGGGCTTTCTTT
TRBJ2-5,.,.,TRBV12-3/TRBV12-4,CASSTSKETQYF,TGTGCCAGCAGTACTAGCAAAGAGACCCAGTACTTC
TRBJ2-5,.,.,TRBV7-6,CASSFPYQETQYF,TGTGCCAGCAGCTTCCCCTACCAAGAGACCCAGTACTTC
TRBJ2-3,.,.,TRBV12-3/TRBV12-4,CASSLDNPSTDTQYF,TGTGCCAGCAGTTTGGACAACCCTAGCACAGATACGCAGTATTTT
TRBJ2-7,.,.,TRBV5-1,CASSLDGRDHEQYF,TGCGCCAGCAGCTTGGATGGCAGGGATCACGAGCAGTACTTC
TRBJ2-3,.,.,TRBV15,CATSTRRAVGAGSSTDTQYF,TGTGCCACCAGCACCCGACGGGCGGTCGGGGCCGGCTCTAGCACAGATACGCAGTATTTT
TRBJ2-1,once,TRBD1,TRBV13,CASSSPGQGPSYNEQFF,TGTGCCAGCAGCTCCCCGGGACAGGGGCCATCCTACAATGAGCAGTTCTTC
TRBJ2-1,once,.,TRBV12-3/TRBV12-4,CASRREMDHVDEQFF,TGTGCCAGCAGGCGAGAAATGGACCATGTCGATGAGCAGTTCTTC
TRBJ2-3,.,TRBD2,TRBV30,CAWSPDRGGRPGDTQYF,TGTGCCTGGAGTCCCGATAGGGGCGGGAGGCCAGGGGATACGCAGTATTTT
TRBJ2-3,.,.,TRBV2,CASSEDAGLTDTQYF,TGTGCCAGCAGTGAAGACGCGGGGCTCACAGATACGCAGTATTTT
TRBJ1-1,once,.,TRBV3-1,CASSHRIGGGMNTEAFF,TGTGCCAGCAGCCATCGGATAGGGGGGGGAATGAACACTGAAGCTTTCTTT